The T cell receptor beta chain described here comes from a study of blood T cells in healthy people across ages. Study context: Template switching caught about one barcoded beta molecule for each two T cells. Overall study results and limits: As age increased, TCR beta diversity per million T cells fell in a roughly linear fashion.

V was shortened by 1 base and J by 5 bases, with 14 bases between the two germline ends. The V gene's germline CDR1 is SGHTA and CDR2 FQGNSA. The CDR3 consists of 15 residues. This clonotype was recorded at least ten times. The antigen is not known. Combining a sample-barcoded 5' primer with a J-beta primer mix, a second PCR ran for about 6 to 12 cycles. MiXCR, run by TCRdb on the 5' RACE reads, gives a single entry per CDR3 protein. In the table there are about 1.8 million distinct CDR3 sequences, about 49% of which are singletons. Total RNA amounts of at least 5 micrograms were extracted per sample. The TCR was taken from a woman aged 40 to 50 in good health. The gene calls are TRBV7-2 and TRBJ2-5, with D possibly matching TRBD2 (6 bases). Sequenced material: blood. The DNA of the CDR3 is TGTGCCAGCAGCTTAGTAGGGCGGGGCGAGGAGACCCAGTACTTC. It translates to CASSLVGRGEETQYF. The full variable domain, completed using reference TRBV7-2 and TRBJ2-5, is GAGVSQSPSNKVTEKGKDVELRCDPISGHTALYWYRQSLGQGLEFLIYFQGNSAPDKSGLPSDRFSAERTGGSVSTLTIQRTQQEDSAVYLCASSLVGRGEETQYFGPGTRLLVL.